This passage covers 20 T cell receptor beta chains from one sample sequenced in a study of blood T cell repertoires in COVID-19. Repertoires were generated with immunoSEQ multiplex PCR, while TCRdb's copy carries only in-frame clones and drops some. The sample lists under 200,000 clones, over 80% seen once, with about 5.7% in the top ten. Sequenced input: peripheral blood. These receptors originate from a middle-aged woman with acute or convalescent COVID-19.

The CDR3 sequence is CATGRQGGEQYF. CDR3 in DNA: TGTGCCACCGGTAGACAGGGGGGCGAGCAGTACTTC. The chain links TRBV27 to TRBJ2-5; TRBD1 matches at 9 bases. The DNA end is more similar to TRBJ2-7, so the J call may be wrong. Per germline, CDR1 MNHEY and CDR2 SMNVEV (reference sequence). This CDR3 has 12 residues.

The chain recombines TRBV4-2 with TRBJ1-5; D call uncertain. V was shortened by 0 bases and J by 7 bases, with 4 bases between the two germline ends. The CDR3 extends over 12 amino acids. The germline CDR1 and CDR2 sequences are LGHNA and YNFKEQ. CDR3 bases: TGTGCCAGCAGCCAAGAGGGCCAGCCCCAGCATTTT. It encodes CASSQEGQPQHF.

The chain has TRBV10-2 and TRBJ2-1; D uncertain. The ends were cut back, 3 bases at V and 9 bases at J, with 15 bases in the middle. Germline CDR1 reads WSHSY; CDR2 reads SAAADI. This CDR3 has 14 amino acids. The chain's CDR3 is CASSDLRGQGEQFF. DNA of the CDR3: TGCGCCAGCAGTGATTTGAGAGGCCAAGGTGAGCAGTTCTTC.

This rearrangement joins TRBV5-1 to TRBJ1-1; TRBD1 might be the D (6 bases). Germline V gene lookup returns CDR1 SGHRS and CDR2 YFSETQ. The CDR3 totals 15 residues. V dropped 4 bases and J dropped 5 bases, with 18 bases sitting between them. CDR3: CASSIQGGGLTEAFF. The CDR3 DNA reads TGCGCCAGCAGCATACAGGGTGGGGGTTTGACTGAAGCTTTCTTT.

The gene calls are TRBV3-1 (or the pseudogene TRBV3-2) and TRBJ2-5; unclear D gene. In germline, CDR1 is LGHDT, CDR2 YNNKEL (reference sequence). The V gene lost 1 base and the J gene lost 5 bases, with 14 bases spanning the gap. The CDR3 extends over 15 amino acids. CDR3 nucleotides: TGTGCCAGCAGCCAAGTACCTAGTTTGATGGAGACCCAGTACTTC. Translation gives CASSQVPSLMETQYF.

The chain uses TRBV6-5 and TRBJ1-1, with a weak D call TRBD1 (6 bases). The CDR3 is 15 amino acids. Per germline, CDR1 MNHEY and CDR2 SVGAGI. Trimming pared 4 bases from V and 0 bases from J, leaving 12 bases between. Here the CDR3 DNA reads TGTGCCAGCAGTTTAACCCGGACAGTGAACACTGAAGCTTTCTTT. This sequence encodes CASSLTRTVNTEAFF.

The chain carries TRBV28 and TRBJ1-3; a weak D match, TRBD1 (5 bases). Trimming stripped 2 bases from V and 7 bases from J, with 15 bases between. The CDR3 spans 15 residues. Per germline, CDR1 MDHEN and CDR2 SYDVKM. CDR3 nucleotide sequence: TGTGCCAGCAGTTTAAGGGGCGCGGGAATGAACACCATATATTTT. Its translation is CASSLRGAGMNTIYF.

The chain is built from TRBV4-1 and TRBJ2-5; 10 bases align to TRBD1. The CDR3 runs to 18 residues. Germline V lookup: CDR1 MGHRA, CDR2 YSYEKL. V was pared by 3 bases and J by 1 base, with 11 bases of the junction left unmatched. The CDR3 DNA reads TGCGCCAGCAGCCACCAGACAGGGGGCGATTTAGGCCAAGAGACCCAGTACTTC. Protein sequence: CASSHQTGGDLGQETQYF.

In the case of this clone: An end of the junction differs from the germline gene, which may be a read error. The chain combines TRBV10-3 with TRBJ1-2; TRBD1 agrees at 7 bases. Germline V gene lookup returns CDR1 ENHRY and CDR2 SYGVKD. The CDR3 runs 11 residues. The CDR3 coding sequence is TGTGCCATCAGTGAGTCCGGGACAGTAGCCTTC. This sequence encodes CAISESGTVAF.

The chain carries TRBV5-4 and TRBJ1-1; no clear D gene. The CDR3 loop spans 14 amino acids. Per the germline V gene, CDR1 is SGHNT and CDR2 is YYREEE (reference sequence). The V gene lost 0 bases and the J gene lost 1 base, with 7 bases spanning the gap. The CDR3 spells CASSLANGNTEAFF. CDR3 DNA: TGTGCCAGCAGCTTGGCGAACGGGAACACTGAAGCTTTCTTT.

The chain is built from TRBV10-1 and TRBJ1-4, with TRBD1 matching 7 bases. V lost 11 bases, J lost 0 bases, and 6 bases stayed unmatched. Germline V gives CDR1 WNHNN, CDR2 SYGVQD (reference sequence). CDR3 length: 14 residues. CDR3 loop: CAPTQGATNEKLFF. The CDR3 nucleotides read TGCGCCCCCACCCAGGGGGCAACTAATGAAAAACTGTTTTTT.

J is TRBJ2-2 and V is TRBV30; 7 bases align to TRBD2. The trim removed 2 bases at V and 4 bases at J, leaving 4 bases unmatched. Germline V gene data show CDR1 as GTSNPN and CDR2 as SVGIG (reference sequence). This CDR3 contains 14 residues. The CDR3: CAWSRLASTGELFF. CDR3 coding DNA: TGTGCCTGGAGTAGACTAGCCTCCACCGGGGAGCTGTTTTTT.

The V gene is TRBV28, the J gene TRBJ1-3; 10 bases line up with TRBD1. V shed 7 bases, J shed 4 bases, and the junction held 7 bases outside the gene matches. The CDR3 consists of 15 residues. CDR1 and CDR2 from the germline V gene are MDHEN and SYDVKM. The CDR3 protein is CASTSDRGGGNTIYF. As DNA, the CDR3 is TGTGCCAGCACCTCGGACAGGGGGGGAGGAAACACCATATATTTT.

There are a few counts of this clone. The chain employs TRBV3-1 (or the pseudogene TRBV3-2) and TRBJ2-2; D gene ambiguous. Trimming took off 4 bases at V and 5 bases at J, with 8 bases between the two ends. CDR3 size: 13 residues. Per the germline V gene, CDR1 is LGHDT and CDR2 is YNNKEL (reference sequence). In DNA form, the CDR3 reads TGTGCCAGCAGCCGAACCTATACCGGGGAGCTGTTTTTT. Its translation is CASSRTYTGELFF.

With respect to this clone: This sample also contains other DNA sequences that code for the same CDR3. V usage is TRBV11-3 and J usage is TRBJ1-1, with 8 bases identical to TRBD1. There are 14 residues in the CDR3. Germline V gene data show CDR1 as SGHNT and CDR2 as YENEEA. The ends lost 5 bases at V and 2 bases at J; junction bases unmatched: 4. CDR3 amino acids: CASSPGTGNTEAFF. For the CDR3, the DNA is TGTGCCAGCAGCCCAGGGACAGGAAACACTGAAGCTTTCTTT. Looking up the rest from reference TRBV11-3 and TRBJ1-1 gives the full variable domain: EAGVVQSPRYKIIEKKQPVAFWCNPISGHNTLYWYLQNLGQGPELLIRYENEEAVDDSQLPKDRFSAERLKGVDSTLKIQPAELGDSAVYLCASSPGTGNTEAFFGQGTRLTVV.

The chain uses TRBV27 and TRBJ2-1, with D maybe TRBD2 (5 bases). This CDR3 is built from 12 residues. Per germline, CDR1 MNHEY and CDR2 SMNVEV (reference sequence). The germline V and J ends were trimmed by 4 bases and 9 bases, with 10 bases remaining between them. CDR3 residues: CASSSARGEQFF. DNA for the CDR3: TGTGCCAGCAGTTCGGCCCGGGGTGAGCAGTTCTTC.

This clone was seen a few times. The chain carries TRBV7-2 and TRBJ1-3; no clear D. Germline assignment: CDR1 SGHTA and CDR2 FQGNSA. V was clipped by 5 bases and J by 6 bases, with 17 bases between them. CDR3 length: 15 residues. In nucleotides, the CDR3 is TGTGCCAGCAGCCCTACATCTGGGCGTTTAAACACCATATATTTT. Its translation: CASSPTSGRLNTIYF.

The V and J genes are TRBV2 and TRBJ2-1, with 7 bases fitting TRBD1. V dropped 6 bases and J dropped 10; count of bases not matched to a gene: 6. The CDR3 is 12 amino acids. Per germline, CDR1 SNHLY and CDR2 FYNNEI. The CDR3, as DNA: TGTGCCAGCAGGGGGAACAGGGGAGAGCAGTTCTTC. This translates into CASRGNRGEQFF.

This chain joins TRBV12-3 or TRBV12-4 and TRBJ1-4; no clear D. Trimming removed 7 bases from V and 10 bases from J, with 13 bases in between. There are 12 residues in the CDR3. The chain's CDR3 is CASTISRGKLFF. The CDR3 DNA follows: TGTGCCAGCACCATATCCCGCGGAAAACTGTTTTTT.

This chain connects TRBV6-6 to TRBJ1-4, with 9 bases aligning to TRBD1. V lost 5 bases, J lost 7 bases, and 8 bases stayed unmatched. From germline, CDR1 is MNHNY and CDR2 SVGAGI (reference sequence). The CDR3 consists of 15 residues. DNA for the CDR3: TGTGCCAGCAGTACCCCGGGACAGGGTCGTGAAAAACTGTTTTTT. Protein sequence: CASSTPGQGREKLFF.